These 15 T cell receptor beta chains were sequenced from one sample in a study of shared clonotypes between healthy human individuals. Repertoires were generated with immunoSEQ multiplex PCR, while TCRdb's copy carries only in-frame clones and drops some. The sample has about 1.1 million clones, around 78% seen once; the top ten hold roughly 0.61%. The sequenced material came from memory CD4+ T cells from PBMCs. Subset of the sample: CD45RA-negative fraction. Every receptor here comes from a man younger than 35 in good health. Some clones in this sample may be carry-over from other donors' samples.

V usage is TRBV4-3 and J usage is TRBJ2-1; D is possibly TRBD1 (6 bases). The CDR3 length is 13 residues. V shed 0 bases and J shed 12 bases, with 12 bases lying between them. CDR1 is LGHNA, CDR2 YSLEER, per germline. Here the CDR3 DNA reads TGCGCCAGCAGCCAAGAGGGGGCTAGCAGGCAGTTCTTC. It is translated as CASSQEGASRQFF.

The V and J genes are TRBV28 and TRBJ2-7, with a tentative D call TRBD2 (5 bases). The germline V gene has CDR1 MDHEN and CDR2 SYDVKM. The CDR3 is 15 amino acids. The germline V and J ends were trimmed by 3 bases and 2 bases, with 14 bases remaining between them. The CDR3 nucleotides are TGTGCCAGCAGTTTTTCGACTACGGCAGCCTACGAGCAGTACTTC. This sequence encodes CASSFSTTAAYEQYF.

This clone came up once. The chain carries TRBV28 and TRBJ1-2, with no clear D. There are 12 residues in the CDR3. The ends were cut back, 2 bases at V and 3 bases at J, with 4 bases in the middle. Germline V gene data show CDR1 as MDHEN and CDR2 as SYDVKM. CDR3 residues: CASSLGHYGYTF. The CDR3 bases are TGTGCCAGCAGTTTAGGCCACTATGGCTACACCTTC.

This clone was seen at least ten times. The CDR3 spells CSAPDPGRDTF. Written as DNA, the CDR3 is TGCAGTGCCCCCGATCCCGGGAGGGACACCTTC. J is TRBJ1-2 and V is TRBV20-1, with D unclear. The CDR3 sequence is 11 residues long. Germline CDR1 reads DFQATT; CDR2 reads SNEGSKA (reference sequence). V gave up 6 bases and J gave up 12 bases, with 17 bases separating them.

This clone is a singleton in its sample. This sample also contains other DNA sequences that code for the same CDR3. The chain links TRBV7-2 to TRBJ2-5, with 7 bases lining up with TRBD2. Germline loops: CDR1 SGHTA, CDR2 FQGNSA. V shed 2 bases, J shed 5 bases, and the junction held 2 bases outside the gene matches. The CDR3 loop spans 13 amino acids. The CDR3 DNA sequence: TGTGCCAGCAGCTTACGGGGAGGGGAGACCCAGTACTTC. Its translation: CASSLRGGETQYF. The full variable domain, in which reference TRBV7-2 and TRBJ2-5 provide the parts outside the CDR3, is GAGVSQSPSNKVTEKGKDVELRCDPISGHTALYWYRQSLGQGLEFLIYFQGNSAPDKSGLPSDRFSAERTGGSVSTLTIQRTQQEDSAVYLCASSLRGGETQYFGPGTRLLVL.

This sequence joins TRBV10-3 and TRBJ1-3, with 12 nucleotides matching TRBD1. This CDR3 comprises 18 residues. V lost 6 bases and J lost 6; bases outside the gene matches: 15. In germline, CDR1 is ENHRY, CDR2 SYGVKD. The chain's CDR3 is CAIRGNLPGQGAENTIYF. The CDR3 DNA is TGTGCCATCAGGGGAAATTTACCGGGACAGGGGGCCGAAAACACCATATATTTT.

The chain's CDR3 is CASSWEGGRGDTQYF. The DNA of the CDR3 is TGCGCCAGCAGCTGGGAGGGCGGGAGAGGAGATACGCAGTATTTT. The chain joins TRBV5-1 to TRBJ2-3; TRBD2 agrees at 7 bases. Germline CDR1 is SGHRS and CDR2 is YFSETQ. Trimming removed 3 bases from V and 5 bases from J; junction bases left unmatched: 9. The CDR3 runs to 15 residues.

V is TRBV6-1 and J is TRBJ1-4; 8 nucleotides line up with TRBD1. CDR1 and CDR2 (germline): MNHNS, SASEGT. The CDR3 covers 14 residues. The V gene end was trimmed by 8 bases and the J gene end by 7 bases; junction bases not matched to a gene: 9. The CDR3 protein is CASSPRDRIEKLFF. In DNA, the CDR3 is TGTGCCAGCTCCCCCCGGGACAGGATTGAAAAACTGTTTTTT.

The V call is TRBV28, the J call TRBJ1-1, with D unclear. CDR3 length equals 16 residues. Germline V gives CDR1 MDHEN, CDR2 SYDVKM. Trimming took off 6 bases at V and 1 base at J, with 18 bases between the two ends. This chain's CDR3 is CASSPRGHQGNTEAFF. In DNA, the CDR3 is TGTGCCAGCAGCCCCCGCGGCCACCAAGGGAACACTGAAGCTTTCTTT.

The CDR3 coding sequence is TGTGCCAGCAGCCCCCGACGGGGAGCTGAGCAGTTCTTC. Protein: CASSPRRGAEQFF. The V gene is TRBV6-5, the J gene TRBJ2-1, with D possibly matching TRBD2 (5 bases). With 6 bases removed from V and 9 bases from J, the gap between germline ends came to 15 bases. The CDR3 sequence is 13 residues long. Germline V lookup: CDR1 MNHEY, CDR2 SVGAGI.

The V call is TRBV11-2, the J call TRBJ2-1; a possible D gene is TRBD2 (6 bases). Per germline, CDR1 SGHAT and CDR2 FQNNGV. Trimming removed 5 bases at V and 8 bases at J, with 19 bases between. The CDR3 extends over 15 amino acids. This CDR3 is CASSPGGTGAYEQFF. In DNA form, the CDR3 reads TGTGCCAGCAGCCCCGGAGGCACGGGAGCATATGAGCAGTTCTTC. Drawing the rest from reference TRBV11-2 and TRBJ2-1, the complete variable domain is EAGVAQSPRYKIIEKRQSVAFWCNPISGHATLYWYQQILGQGPKLLIQFQNNGVVDDSQLPKDRFSAERLKGVDSTLKIQPAKLEDSAVYLCASSPGGTGAYEQFFGPGTRLTVL.

This chain's CDR3 is CASSPLPGNTGELFF. The CDR3 DNA reads TGCGCCAGCAGCCCCCTCCCTGGGAACACCGGGGAGCTGTTTTTT. The chain recombines TRBV5-1 with TRBJ2-2; no definite D call. Trimming took off 4 bases at V and 1 base at J, with 11 bases between the two ends. This CDR3 contains 15 residues. The germline V gene has CDR1 SGHRS and CDR2 YFSETQ.

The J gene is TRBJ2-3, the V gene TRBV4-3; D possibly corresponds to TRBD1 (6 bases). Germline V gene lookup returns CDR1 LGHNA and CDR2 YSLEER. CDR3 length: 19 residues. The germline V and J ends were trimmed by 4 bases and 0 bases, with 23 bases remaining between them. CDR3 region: CASSPIGGIGPRSTDTQYF. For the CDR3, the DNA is TGCGCCAGCAGCCCGATAGGGGGAATCGGGCCTCGAAGCACAGATACGCAGTATTTT.

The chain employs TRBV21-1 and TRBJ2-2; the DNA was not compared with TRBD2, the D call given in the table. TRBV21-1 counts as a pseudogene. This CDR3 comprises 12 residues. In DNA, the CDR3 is TGTGCCAGCAGCATAGACACCGGGGAGCTGTTTTTT. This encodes CASSIDTGELFF.

In DNA form, the CDR3 reads TGTGCCAGCAGCCAAAGGGGGATTGACACCGGGGAGCTGTTTTTT. It encodes CASSQRGIDTGELFF. This chain connects TRBV7-2 to TRBJ2-2; a possible D gene is TRBD1 (6 bases). Trimming left V 5 bases short and J 3 bases short, with 13 bases between. From germline, CDR1 is SGHTA and CDR2 FQGNSA. The CDR3 loop spans 15 amino acids.